One sample yielded the 10 T cell receptor beta chains listed below, sequenced in a study of neurological immune-mediated disorders. TCRdb independently ran MiXCR on the 5' RACE reads; one entry per CDR3 protein. The sample has under 45,000 distinct CDR3 sequences, 10% to 15% seen once. Material for sequencing was PBMCs. Receptors originate from a female donor in good health.

This clonotype was seen repeatedly, ten times or more. This sequence joins TRBV5-1 and TRBJ1-2; D is perhaps TRBD1 (5 bases). The germline gives CDR1 SGHRS, CDR2 YFSETQ. CDR3 length: 15 amino acids. V lost 0 bases and J 6 bases, leaving 15 bases between the germline ends. CDR3 coding DNA: TGCGCCAGCAGCTTGGCTTGGCTCGGGGCGGATGGCTACACCTTC. Its protein is CASSLAWLGADGYTF.

This clonotype was observed at least ten times. V usage is TRBV30 and J usage is TRBJ2-3, with D maybe TRBD2 (7 bases). The V end lost 4 bases, the J end lost 10 bases, and 12 bases lay between the germline ends. Per germline, CDR1 GTSNPN and CDR2 SVGIG (reference sequence). This CDR3 contains 11 residues. The CDR3 nucleotides are TGTGCCTGGAAGTTCGGGGGGCCGCAGTATTTT. It is translated as CAWKFGGPQYF.

This clonotype was detected a few times. V and J are TRBV12-3 or TRBV12-4 and TRBJ1-2; the D is unclear. Trimming took off 1 base at V and 8 bases at J, with 11 bases between the two ends. The CDR3 extends over 13 amino acids. The CDR3 loop is CASSLGRGQGYTF. The DNA of the CDR3 is TGTGCCAGCAGTTTAGGTCGAGGGCAGGGCTACACCTTC.

This clonotype was seen repeatedly, ten times or more. The chain combines TRBV5-1 with TRBJ2-6; perhaps TRBD1 as D (6 bases). The CDR3 has 16 amino acids. Looked up from germline, CDR1 is SGHRS and CDR2 is YFSETQ. V was clipped by 4 bases and J by 0 bases, with 11 bases between them. The CDR3: CASSPGHRSGANVLTF. CDR3 bases: TGCGCCAGCAGCCCGGGACACCGCTCTGGGGCCAACGTCCTGACTTTC.

This clonotype was observed many times. The chain employs TRBV20-1 and TRBJ2-7, with D uncertain. The germline CDR1 and CDR2 sequences are DFQATT and SNEGSKA (reference sequence). Trimming removed 0 bases from V and 1 base from J, with 13 bases in between. CDR3 length equals 15 residues. The CDR3 DNA reads TGCAGTGCTAGAGATCTTGCTAGTAGGTCCTACGAGCAGTACTTC. This translates into CSARDLASRSYEQYF.

This clonotype came up many times. V and J are TRBV7-9 and TRBJ1-4, with no clear D. V was shortened by 3 bases and J by 7 bases, with 15 bases between the two germline ends. Germline CDR1 is SEHNR and CDR2 is FQNEAQ (reference sequence). CDR3 length: 15 amino acids. CDR3 nucleotide sequence: TGTGCCAGCAGCTTCGGGGAAGGCGGGCGTGAAAAACTGTTTTTT. It translates to CASSFGEGGREKLFF.

This clonotype has a count of ten or more. The chain links TRBV7-9 to TRBJ1-1; 7 nucleotides match TRBD1. The CDR3 is made up of 14 amino acids. In germline, CDR1 is SEHNR, CDR2 FQNEAQ (reference sequence). The V gene end was trimmed by 1 base and the J gene end by 6 bases; junction bases not matched to a gene: 5. CDR3 DNA sequence: TGTGCCAGCAGCTTAGTTACAGGGGTCTCTGAAGCTTTCTTT. Translation gives CASSLVTGVSEAFF. The variable domain in full, with the rest retrieved from reference TRBV7-9 and TRBJ1-1, is DTGVSQNPRHKITKRGQNVTFRCDPISEHNRLYWYRQTLGQGPEFLTYFQNEAQLEKSRLLSDRFSAERPKGSFSTLEIQRTEQGDSAMYLCASSLVTGVSEAFFGQGTRLTVV.

The sample holds many counts of this clonotype. V and J are TRBV13 and TRBJ2-7, with unresolved D. Per germline, CDR1 PRHDT and CDR2 FYEKMQ (reference sequence). This CDR3 comprises 13 residues. V was shortened by 5 bases and J by 0 bases, with 8 bases between the two germline ends. This chain's CDR3 is CASSSRSSYEQYF. The CDR3 DNA reads TGTGCCAGCAGCAGCAGGAGCTCCTACGAGCAGTACTTC. The full variable domain, rest sourced from reference TRBV13 and TRBJ2-7, is AAGVIQSPRHLIKEKRETATLKCYPIPRHDTVYWYQQGPGQDPQFLISFYEKMQSDKGSIPDRFSAQQFSDYHSELNMSSLELGDSALYFCASSSRSSYEQYFGPGTRLTVT.

This clonotype was counted many times. The chain recombines TRBV7-9 with TRBJ2-3, with 7 bases identical to TRBD2. This CDR3 region has 12 residues. Germline CDR1 and CDR2: SEHNR and FQNEAQ (reference sequence). The V and J ends lost 6 bases and 13 bases, in that order; junction bases with no gene match: 10. CDR3 DNA sequence: TGTGCCAGCAGTTCCTCAGGGAGGGAAGAGTATTTT. This translates into CASSSSGREEYF.

In this sample, this clonotype turned up many times. The chain is built from TRBV18 and TRBJ2-7, with D perhaps given as TRBD1 or TRBD2 (5 bases each). The CDR3 consists of 15 residues. Trimming pared 3 bases from V and 1 base from J, leaving 13 bases between. Germline V gene sequence: CDR1 KGHSH, CDR2 LQKENI. The CDR3 DNA reads as TGTGCCAGCTCACCGGGTGAGGGGCAGTCCTACGAGCAGTACTTC. This encodes CASSPGEGQSYEQYF.